Listed below are T cell receptor beta chains from one sample, sequenced in a study of cytomegalovirus exposure and HLA in healthy donors. Profiling relied on immunoSEQ multiplex PCR, and the TCRdb table lists in-frame clones only, not all of them. The table has about 140,000 clones, 70% to 90% seen once. The specimen sequenced was PBMCs. These receptors came from a middle-aged woman in good health and CMV-seronegative. The CDR3 runs from the conserved cysteine through the conserved F or W. Each record gives: J gene, V gene, CDR3 length, CDR3 protein.

>TRBJ1-2|TRBV5-6|12
CASSLRGFGYTF
>TRBJ2-7|TRBV7-9|16
CSSSPTAGYGSYEQYF
>TRBJ2-6|TRBV28|16
CASRHSSSSGANVLTF
>TRBJ2-5|TRBV5-6|11
CASSLAETQYF
>TRBJ2-7|TRBV2|14
CASSRGGATYEQYF
>TRBJ2-1|TRBV5-1|15
CASSLSTSSYNEQFF
>TRBJ2-2|TRBV6-6|11
CASWATGELFF
>TRBJ2-1|TRBV25-1|17
CASSYTVFRQGGNEQFF
>TRBJ1-1|TRBV29-1|15
CSVEGYAGPNTEAFF
>TRBJ2-2|TRBV18|17
CASSPSGAPSGTGELFF
>TRBJ1-2|TRBV29-1|11
CSGSGQGGYTF
>TRBJ2-1|TRBV11-3|15
CASSLIGEGGNEQFF
>TRBJ1-1|TRBV10-1|15
CASSERQGVDTEAFF
>TRBJ2-6|TRBV18|20
CASSPLLQGTFPSGANVLTF
>TRBJ1-5|TRBV4-3|13
CASSQDGGKAQHF
>TRBJ2-7|TRBV7-6|16
CASSLARRDSSYEQYF
>TRBJ2-3|TRBV9|16
CASSVASGRNDDTQYF
>TRBJ1-2|TRBV6-1|12
CASSEGDYGYTF
>TRBJ2-1|TRBV5-8|15
CASSRGQGSYNEQFF
>TRBJ2-3|TRBV7-2|13
CASTIPPTDTQYF
>TRBJ2-3|TRBV7-8|16
CASSSHRDTGTDTQYF
>TRBJ1-1|TRBV9|15
CASSASPRQDTEAFF
>TRBJ1-5|TRBV11-2|12
CASSLAGQPQHF
>NA|TRBV2|15
CASSLGASGSYEQYF
>TRBJ1-1|TRBV6-1|13
CASTMGLNTEAFF
>TRBJ2-1|TRBV19|14
CASSIYGSFDEQFF
>TRBJ2-5|TRBV9|15
CASSVAAGGGETQYF
>TRBJ1-1|TRBV7-9|12
CASSLVVSEAFF
>TRBJ2-7|TRBV11-2|16
CASSLSTGDGIYEQYF
>TRBJ2-7|TRBV7-2|15
CASSITSGSLGEQYF
>TRBJ2-2|TRBV9|14
CASSAPGATGELFF
>TRBJ1-1|TRBV29-1|12
CSVTVQGAEAFF
>TRBJ1-4|TRBV6-6|14
CASRPGATNEKLFF
>TRBJ1-5|TRBV5-4|15
CASSSGQGINQPQHF
>TRBJ2-2|TRBV2|15
CASSVEAGNTGELFF
>TRBJ2-3|TRBV5-1|15
CASSLSSGTADTQYF
>TRBJ2-1|TRBV11-2|15
CASSAWDRGEGEQFF
>TRBJ2-2|TRBV27|16
CASSLLAAGVNRELFF
>TRBJ1-2|TRBV30|15
CAWSRGGTGWYGYTF
>TRBJ2-1|TRBV29-1|14
CSVEHFISYNEQFF